These T cell receptor beta chains were read from a single sample in a study of shared clonotypes between healthy human individuals. Generated by immunoSEQ multiplex PCR, the TCRdb table keeps only in-frame clones and is missing some. Of 980,000 or so clones in the sample, 60% to 85% were seen once. What was sequenced was memory CD4+ T cells sorted from blood. Every receptor here comes from a man between 18 and 35 years old in good health. The CDR3 runs from the conserved cysteine through the conserved F or W. The D gene is left open where the match is weak. Only part of the rows carry a size: once, few, many, or a class if the clone is expanded.

abundance | d_gene | j_gene | v_gene | CDR3aa | CDR3nt
few | . | TRBJ1-3 | TRBV9 | CASSASTVSGNTIYF | TGTGCCAGCAGCGCTTCGACGGTCTCTGGAAACACCATATATTTT
once | . | TRBJ2-7 | TRBV6-1 | CASSDRVYEQYF | TGTGCCAGCAGTGACAGGGTTTACGAGCAGTACTTC
. | . | TRBJ2-6 | TRBV5-6 | CASSLDSGGSGANVLTF | TGTGCCAGCAGCTTAGACTCTGGGGGCTCTGGGGCCAACGTCCTGACTTTC
. | . | TRBJ2-3 | TRBV21-1 | CASSRGASKVSDTQYF | TGTGCCAGCAGCCGAGGGGCTAGCAAAGTGTCAGATACGCAGTATTTT
. | . | TRBJ2-1 | TRBV7-2 | CASSLDGLSSYNEQFF | TGTGCCAGCAGCTTAGACGGTCTTAGCTCCTACAATGAGCAGTTCTTC
. | . | TRBJ1-2 | TRBV6-5 | CASSYGGVGGYTF | TGTGCCAGCAGTTACGGGGGGGTAGGTGGCTACACCTTC
. | . | TRBJ2-7 | TRBV4-1 | CASSQDVREQYF | TGCGCCAGCAGCCAAGACGTCCGAGAGCAGTACTTC
. | . | TRBJ1-2 | TRBV7-9 | CASSRGAYGYTF | TGTGCCAGCAGCCGCGGGGCCTATGGCTACACCTTC
many | . | TRBJ1-2 | TRBV4-2 | CASSQEKVNYGYTF | TGTGCCAGCAGCCAAGAGAAGGTTAACTATGGCTACACCTTC
. | TRBD2 | TRBJ2-1 | TRBV5-1 | CASSTLAGGHNEQFF | TGCGCCAGCAGCACACTAGCGGGGGGGCACAATGAGCAGTTCTTC
once | . | TRBJ2-5 | TRBV10-3 | CAISGGPETQYF | TGTGCCATCAGTGGAGGTCCAGAGACCCAGTACTTC
once | . | TRBJ1-4 | TRBV6-1 | CASSGQKSPTNEKLFF | TGTGCCAGCAGTGGCCAGAAAAGTCCAACTAATGAAAAACTGTTTTTT
. | . | TRBJ1-2 | TRBV14 | CASSLHLDGLNYGYTF | TGTGCCAGCAGCCTTCACCTGGACGGCCTTAACTATGGCTACACCTTC
once | . | TRBJ1-1 | TRBV4-1 | CASSQPGGDVEAFF | TGCGCCAGCAGCCAACCTGGGGGGGACGTTGAAGCTTTCTTT
. | TRBD1 | TRBJ1-2 | TRBV6-1 | CASWLLQGRDGYTF | TGTGCCAGCTGGCTGTTACAGGGGAGGGATGGCTACACCTTC
once | . | TRBJ2-3 | TRBV4-1 | CASSQVQGGVTDTQYF | TGCGCCAGCAGCCAAGTACAGGGGGGGGTCACAGATACGCAGTATTTT
. | . | TRBJ1-3 | TRBV28 | CASSLWVHASGNTIYF | TGTGCCAGCAGTTTATGGGTCCACGCGTCTGGAAACACCATATATTTT
. | TRBD2 | TRBJ2-1 | TRBV29-1 | CSVVPRGVAGVLYNEQFF | TGCAGCGTTGTCCCGCGGGGAGTAGCGGGGGTCCTCTACAATGAGCAGTTCTTC
. | . | TRBJ2-3 | TRBV9 | CASSVEGDSTDTQYF | TGTGCCAGCAGCGTAGAGGGGGATTCCACAGATACGCAGTATTTT
many | . | TRBJ1-1 | TRBV7-9 | CASSPLPTPRAHTEAFF | TGTGCCAGCAGCCCCTTACCTACCCCAAGAGCGCACACTGAAGCTTTCTTT
. | . | TRBJ1-2 | TRBV5-5 | CASSVVDRTGGYTF | TGTGCCAGCAGCGTCGTGGACAGAACGGGGGGCTACACCTTC
. | TRBD1 | TRBJ1-5 | TRBV6-6 | CASRSRDRLDMGPQHF | TGTGCCAGCAGATCCCGGGACAGACTCGATATGGGGCCCCAGCATTTT
. | TRBD2 | TRBJ2-3 | TRBV14 | CASSPKAGRTDTQYF | TGTGCCAGCAGCCCAAAAGCGGGACGCACAGATACGCAGTATTTT
. | . | TRBJ2-2 | TRBV6-5 | CASSPYLSDRELFF | TGTGCCAGCAGCCCTTACCTCTCGGACCGGGAGCTGTTTTTT
few | . | TRBJ1-6 | TRBV25-1 | CASSEYNGNNSPLHF | TGTGCCAGCAGTGAATACAACGGGAATAATTCACCCCTCCACTTT
few | . | TRBJ1-6 | TRBV11-2 | CASSLGSSYNSPLHF | TGTGCCAGCAGCTTAGGGAGCTCCTATAATTCACCCCTCCACTTT
few | . | TRBJ1-5 | TRBV28 | CASSFSGLQPQHF | TGTGCCAGCAGTTTCTCGGGCCTGCAGCCCCAGCATTTT
. | TRBD1 | TRBJ1-5 | TRBV10-2 | CASAGTGFQHF | TGCGCCAGCGCCGGGACAGGGTTCCAGCATTTT
few | TRBD1 | TRBJ1-2 | TRBV4-1 | CASGQGANSYGYTF | TGCGCCAGCGGGCAGGGGGCTAACAGCTATGGCTACACCTTC
. | . | TRBJ1-6 | TRBV30 | CAWSEIAGSSYNSPLHF | TGTGCCTGGAGCGAGATCGCAGGTAGCTCCTATAATTCACCCCTCCACTTT
. | TRBD1 | TRBJ2-1 | TRBV7-3 | CASSEPWTGEVIF | TGTGCCAGCAGCGAACCCTGGACAGGCGAAGTGATCTTC
. | . | TRBJ2-7 | TRBV5-8 | CASSLRQGGTYEQYF | TGTGCCAGCAGCTTACGCCAGGGGGGCACCTACGAGCAGTACTTC
. | . | TRBJ2-7 | TRBV5-6 | CASSLETAPSYEQYF | TGTGCCAGCAGCTTGGAGACCGCTCCGAGCTACGAGCAGTACTTC
. | . | TRBJ1-2 | TRBV28 | CASSFRYGYTF | TGTGCCAGCAGCTTTCGCTATGGCTACACCTTC
. | . | TRBJ2-1 | TRBV6-4 | CASSVEEYNEQFF | TGTGCCAGCAGTGTTGAGGAGTACAATGAGCAGTTCTTC
. | . | TRBJ2-7 | TRBV30 | CAWSEKNREYEQYF | TGTGCCTGGAGTGAAAAAAACAGGGAGTACGAGCAGTACTTC
. | TRBD1 | TRBJ2-5 | TRBV5-4 | CASSPGDRGQETQYF | TGTGCCAGCAGCCCGGGGGACAGGGGACAAGAGACCCAGTACTTC
. | . | TRBJ1-1 | TRBV6-1 | CASSVGFGWNTEAFF | TGTGCCAGCAGTGTAGGTTTCGGGTGGAACACTGAAGCTTTCTTT
few | . | TRBJ1-2 | TRBV19 | CASSVAGYGYTF | TGTGCCAGTAGCGTTGCGGGCTATGGCTACACCTTC
once | . | TRBJ1-3 | TRBV7-8 | CASSLAQASGSGNTIYF | TGTGCCAGCAGCTTAGCGCAGGCGTCTGGCTCTGGAAACACCATATATTTT
few | . | TRBJ1-5 | TRBV5-1 | CASRMGPSSNQPQHF | TGCGCCAGCAGGATGGGGCCCTCGAGCAATCAGCCCCAGCATTTT
. | . | TRBJ1-3 | TRBV6-7 | CASGSYSGNTIYF | TGTGCCAGCGGTTCCTACTCTGGAAACACCATATATTTT
many | . | TRBJ2-5 | TRBV19 | CASSIGPGAPGETQYF | TGTGCCAGTAGTATCGGACCGGGAGCACCGGGAGAGACCCAGTACTTC
. | TRBD1 | TRBJ2-4 | TRBV18 | CASSPVDAGGGNIQYF | TGTGCCAGCTCACCTGTCGATGCAGGGGGCGGAAACATTCAGTACTTC
. | . | TRBJ2-1 | TRBV9 | CASSVAGTVNEQFF | TGTGCCAGCAGCGTAGCAGGAACTGTCAATGAGCAGTTCTTC
. | . | TRBJ1-4 | TRBV19 | CASRRGYGNEKLFF | TGTGCCAGTAGGAGGGGATACGGTAATGAAAAACTGTTTTTT
once | . | TRBJ1-1 | TRBV5-1 | CASSLSPDQFEAFF | TGCGCCAGCAGCTTGTCCCCGGACCAATTTGAAGCTTTCTTT
. | TRBD1 | TRBJ2-2 | TRBV5-1 | CASDPGQSTGELFF | TGCGCCAGCGACCCGGGACAGAGCACCGGGGAGCTGTTTTTT